This entry describes one T cell receptor (beta chain). This record comes from a study of cytomegalovirus exposure and HLA in healthy donors. On the study more broadly: Early on, a data release was issued that held some 85 million unique TCRs from HLA-typed donors.

PCR amplification relied on 60 Vbeta primers (plus 13 Jbeta primers). Clones were read by immunoSEQ multiplex PCR, and TCRdb kept only the in-frame ones, dropping some. The sample holds about 140,000 clones, roughly 80% seen once. The sequence derives from a female donor in good health and CMV-seronegative. The material sequenced was PBMCs.

The CDR3 nucleotides are TGTGCCAGCAGTAAAACAGGGGGCACTGAAGCTTTCTTT. Translating gives CASSKTGGTEAFF. The V and J genes are TRBV28 and TRBJ1-1; TRBD1 agrees at 8 bases. J was trimmed by 4 bases and V by 5 bases; bases with no gene match: 3. This CDR3 contains 13 residues. Germline V gene sequence: CDR1 MDHEN, CDR2 SYDVKM.